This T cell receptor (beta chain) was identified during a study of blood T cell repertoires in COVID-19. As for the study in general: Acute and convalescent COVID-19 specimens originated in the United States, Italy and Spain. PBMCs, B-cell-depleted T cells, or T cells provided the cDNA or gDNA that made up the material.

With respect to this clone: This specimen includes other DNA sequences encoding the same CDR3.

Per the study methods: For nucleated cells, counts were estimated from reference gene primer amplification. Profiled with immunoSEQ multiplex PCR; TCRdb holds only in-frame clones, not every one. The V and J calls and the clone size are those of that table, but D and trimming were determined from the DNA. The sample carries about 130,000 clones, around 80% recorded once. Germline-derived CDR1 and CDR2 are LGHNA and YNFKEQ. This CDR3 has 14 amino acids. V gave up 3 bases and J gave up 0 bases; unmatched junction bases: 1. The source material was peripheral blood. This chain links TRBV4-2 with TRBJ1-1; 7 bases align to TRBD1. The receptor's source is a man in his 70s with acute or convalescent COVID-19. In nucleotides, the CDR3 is TGTGCCAGCAGCCAGGGACAGATGAACACTGAAGCTTTCTTT. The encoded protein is CASSQGQMNTEAFF.